The rows below give T cell receptor beta chains drawn from one sample of a study of CD8 T cells in Susac syndrome. TCRdb ran MiXCR on the immunoSEQ multiplex PCR reads and lists one entry per CDR3 protein. The sample shows about 130,000 distinct CDR3 sequences, roughly 96% of them seen only once. What was sequenced was CD4+ T cells from PBMCs. Source of these receptors: a human donor in good health. Both conserved end residues are part of each CDR3. Fields, in order: V gene, CDR3 protein.

v_gene: TRBV29-1
CDR3aa: CSVVDNEQFF

v_gene: TRBV12-3/TRBV12-4
CDR3aa: CASSPSTGSEQYF

v_gene: TRBV27
CDR3aa: CASSSDNEQFF

v_gene: TRBV19
CDR3aa: CASRTGNSGSYNEQFF

v_gene: TRBV7-2
CDR3aa: CASSLGGYEQHF

v_gene: TRBV29-1
CDR3aa: CSVRDSRNEKLFF

v_gene: TRBV7-2
CDR3aa: CASSVGLLRAEAFF

v_gene: TRBV5-1
CDR3aa: CASTSNREVNTEAFF

v_gene: TRBV6-5
CDR3aa: CASSYGNQGTYEQYF

v_gene: TRBV12-3/TRBV12-4
CDR3aa: CASSLYQSGANVLTF

v_gene: TRBV12-3/TRBV12-4
CDR3aa: CASTSNPGTGGNNTGELFF